This TCR beta chain was recovered during a study of spatial heterogeneity in lung cancer. Individually, TCR cDNA molecules were each labelled with a unique molecular identifier. TCRdb re-analysed the 5' RACE reads in MiXCR, keeping a single row per CDR3 protein. This sample has more than 20,000 distinct CDR3 sequences, with under 7.5% found just once. V shed 0 bases and J 2 bases; nucleotides not matched to a gene: 7. Germline assignment: CDR1 SGDLS and CDR2 YYNGEE. CDR3 length equals 16 residues. General study results and limits: One measure, the expanded intratumoral alpha and beta TCR count, tracked tumor mutation counts.

Time point specified: sample taken at primary tumor resection. The donors were fewer than 80 patients with non-small cell lung cancer that was early-stage and untreated. This clonotype was seen ten or more times. Its antigen is as yet unknown. The receptor's source is a male donor with early-stage non-small cell lung cancer. The sample in question was lung tumor tissue, obtained at surgery. The chain joins TRBV9 to TRBJ2-7; TRBD2 aligns across 8 bases. CDR3 bases: TGTGCCAGCAGCGTAGCTCCTCGGGGGGGACCCTACGAGCAGTACTTC. Residues: CASSVAPRGGPYEQYF.